This T cell receptor (beta chain) was profiled in a study of somatic mutations in cytotoxic T cells in rheumatoid arthritis. For the study at large: T-cell populations stained with V beta antibodies were in some cases flow-sorted at nearly 100% purity, including V beta1+ cells that were sequenced for TCRB.

Here immunoSEQ multiplex PCR was the method, and the copy in TCRdb shows in-frame clones only, minus some. Here the sample spans some 40,000 clones, roughly 80% being singletons. A word on this clone: Its specificity is unknown.

Trimming removed 4 bases at V and 5 bases at J, with 12 bases between. CDR1 GTSNPN and CDR2 SVGIG come from the germline V gene (reference sequence). The CDR3 contains 12 residues. The study, taken as a whole, reports: Slight TRBV07 underrepresentation in rheumatoid arthritis patients went unadjusted for multiple comparisons. A rise in CD8+ clonality with age was seen in rheumatoid arthritis patients but not in healthy controls.

Both CD4+ and CD8+ cells were separated through positive magnetic bead selection, and their purity was verified using flow cytometry. The chain employs TRBV30 and TRBJ2-7; D call uncertain. This sequence was found in a man in his forties in good health. The sequencing sample was made of CD8+ T cells sorted from blood. For the CDR3, the DNA is TGTGCCTGGACACAAACCTACGACGAGCAGTACTTC. Translation: CAWTQTYDEQYF.